The 24 T cell receptor beta chains reported below all come from one sample, sequenced in a study of cytomegalovirus exposure and HLA in healthy donors. Researchers ran the PCR with 60 Vbeta and 13 Jbeta primers. Some clones are missing from TCRdb's copy, which holds only in-frame ones; the method was immunoSEQ multiplex PCR. The sample shows around 130,000 clones, around four fifths of them seen only once. Sequencing input: PBMCs. The receptors were sampled from a boy younger than 18 in good health and CMV-seronegative.

The DNA for the CDR3 is TGCGCCAGCAGCCAGGAGGGGGGGGTCCCGGGCGAGCAGTACTTC. This sequence encodes CASSQEGGVPGEQYF. The genes are TRBV4-1 and TRBJ2-7; possibly TRBD2 for D (7 bases). CDR1 is MGHRA and CDR2 is YSYEKL in the germline V gene. V lost 3 bases and J lost 6, with 18 bases in between. The CDR3 contains 15 residues.

The chain employs TRBV11-2 and TRBJ2-1; 7 positions agree with TRBD2. The CDR3 contains 17 residues. J was trimmed by 6 bases and V by 5 bases; bases with no gene match: 16. CDR1 SGHAT and CDR2 FQNNGV come from the germline V gene. CDR3 protein: CASSVRLTSVPGNEQFF. CDR3 nucleotide sequence: TGTGCCAGCAGCGTCCGGCTCACTAGCGTTCCAGGCAATGAGCAGTTCTTC.

This chain links TRBV11-3 with TRBJ2-3; D possibly corresponds to TRBD1 (6 bases). CDR3 length: 14 amino acids. Trimming left V 2 bases short and J 4 bases short, with 10 bases between. Germline CDR1 and CDR2: SGHNT and YENEEA. In DNA, the CDR3 is TGTGCCAGCAGCTTACTCGGACAGCCAGATACGCAGTATTTT. Translated, it gives CASSLLGQPDTQYF.

V usage is TRBV6-1 and J usage is TRBJ2-7, with 10 bases that match TRBD1. This CDR3 contains 13 residues. Germline CDR1 and CDR2: MNHNS and SASEGT. The V and J ends lost 6 bases and 3 bases, in that order; junction bases with no gene match: 2. This CDR3 reads CASRWTGGYEQYF. CDR3 in DNA: TGTGCCAGCAGATGGACAGGGGGCTACGAGCAGTACTTC.

This clone has a handful of counts. The chain couples TRBV7-9 to TRBJ2-7; 7 nucleotides line up with TRBD2. Losses at the gene ends were 7 bases for V and 4 bases for J; bases not matched to a gene: 13. Looked up from germline, CDR1 is SEHNR and CDR2 is FQNEAQ (reference sequence). The CDR3 sequence is 15 residues long. CDR3 loop: CASNLEGRERYEQYF. The CDR3 DNA follows: TGTGCCAGCAACCTAGAGGGGCGGGAGAGGTACGAGCAGTACTTC. The entire variable domain, with the rest obtained from reference TRBV7-9 and TRBJ2-7, is as follows: DTGVSQNPRHKITKRGQNVTFRCDPISEHNRLYWYRQTLGQGPEFLTYFQNEAQLEKSRLLSDRFSAERPKGSFSTLEIQRTEQGDSAMYLCASNLEGRERYEQYFGPGTRLTVT.

The CDR3 nucleotides are TGTGCCAGCAGCCACCGTTGGGCCAACTCCTACGAGCAGTACTTC. This encodes CASSHRWANSYEQYF. V gene TRBV14 combines with J gene TRBJ2-7, with D uncertain. The CDR3 is made up of 15 amino acids. Deletions cut 3 bases from V and 0 bases from J, with 12 bases between. Germline V gene data show CDR1 as SGHDN and CDR2 as FVKESK.

This chain uses TRBV4-2 with TRBJ1-1; TRBD1 is a possible D gene (6 bases). The length of the CDR3 is 16 residues. Germline CDR1 and CDR2: LGHNA and YNFKEQ. Trimming removed 5 bases at V and 4 bases at J, with 20 bases between. Here the CDR3 reads CASSAHRGALGTEAFF. CDR3 DNA sequence: TGTGCCAGCAGCGCCCATCGGGGGGCGCTGGGCACTGAAGCTTTCTTT.

As DNA, the CDR3 is TGTGCCAGCAGTTACTCGAAATTTTGGACTAGCGGGCGCCAGAACACCGGGGAGCTGTTTTTT. Protein: CASSYSKFWTSGRQNTGELFF. The rearrangement joins TRBV6-8 to TRBJ2-2, with TRBD2 matching over 11 bases. Trimming at V came to 0 bases and at J to 1 base, leaving 13 bases not matched to a gene. Germline-derived CDR1 and CDR2 are MNHGY and SAAAGT. This CDR3 is 21 amino acids long.

V and J are TRBV18 and TRBJ2-5; 8 bases align to TRBD1. The V gene end was trimmed by 2 bases and the J gene end by 4 bases; junction bases not matched to a gene: 6. The CDR3 is 15 amino acids. Germline V gives CDR1 KGHSH, CDR2 LQKENI. This CDR3 is CASSPGQGFGETQYF. The CDR3 nucleotides read TGTGCCAGCTCACCAGGACAGGGCTTCGGAGAGACCCAGTACTTC.

This chain joins TRBV4-1 and TRBJ2-2; D unresolved. Trimming took 4 bases from V and 10 from J, leaving 13 bases between them. Germline lookup yields CDR1 MGHRA and CDR2 YSYEKL. The CDR3 sequence is 13 residues long. The CDR3 spells CASSRYLAEELFF. Written as DNA, the CDR3 is TGCGCCAGCAGCCGTTATCTGGCGGAGGAGCTGTTTTTT.

The V gene is TRBV7-9, the J gene TRBJ2-7, with TRBD1 matching over 9 bases. Germline assignment: CDR1 SEHNR and CDR2 FQNEAQ (reference sequence). This CDR3 region has 15 residues. The V gene end was trimmed by 0 bases and the J gene end by 7 bases; junction bases not matched to a gene: 7. CDR3 loop: CASSLAPGTGSEQYF. CDR3 sequence (DNA): TGTGCCAGCAGCTTAGCGCCTGGGACAGGGAGTGAGCAGTACTTC.

This chain links TRBV30 with TRBJ2-5, with 10 bases that match TRBD1. The CDR3 totals 16 residues. V gave up 0 bases and J gave up 4 bases; unmatched junction bases: 8. Germline V gene sequence: CDR1 GTSNPN, CDR2 SVGIG (reference sequence). The CDR3 loop is CAWSVTYGTGAETQYF. As DNA, the CDR3 is TGTGCCTGGAGTGTTACTTATGGGACAGGGGCAGAGACCCAGTACTTC.

The chain joins TRBV29-1 to TRBJ1-5; D not certain. This CDR3 contains 11 residues. Trimming pared 6 bases from V and 0 bases from J, leaving 3 bases between. Germline V gives CDR1 SQVTM, CDR2 ANQGSEA. The CDR3 nucleotides are TGCAGCGTCGGTAGCAATCAGCCCCAGCATTTT. This encodes CSVGSNQPQHF.

The rearrangement uses TRBV9 and TRBJ2-7, with TRBD2 identical over 9 bases. CDR1 is SGDLS and CDR2 is YYNGEE in the germline V gene. This CDR3 has 14 residues. Losses at the gene ends were 4 bases for V and 4 bases for J; bases not matched to a gene: 6. The DNA of the CDR3 is TGTGCCAGCAGCCCTTGGACTAGCGAATACGAGCAGTACTTC. Amino acids: CASSPWTSEYEQYF.

J is TRBJ1-2 and V is TRBV19; tentative D call: TRBD1 (5 bases). V lost 8 bases and J lost 8, with 21 bases in between. Germline CDR1 and CDR2: LNHDA and SQIVND (reference sequence). CDR3 length: 14 residues. The CDR3 DNA reads TGTGCCAGTCACCCGGGGGAGAAGGCGAGCGGCTACACCTTC. It yields the protein CASHPGEKASGYTF.

The chain links TRBV19 to TRBJ2-2, with 7 bases that match TRBD1. V lost 5 bases, J lost 1 base, and 4 bases stayed unmatched. From germline, CDR1 is LNHDA and CDR2 SQIVND (reference sequence). This CDR3 has 15 residues. The CDR3 loop reads CASSSGQLNTGELFF. Here the CDR3 DNA reads TGTGCCAGTAGTTCGGGACAGCTGAACACCGGGGAGCTGTTTTTT.

This clone has more than one count but fewer than ten. V gene TRBV27 combines with J gene TRBJ2-2, with a tentative D call TRBD1 (5 bases). Trimming stripped 6 bases from V and 4 bases from J, with 9 bases between. The length of the CDR3 is 13 residues. Germline CDR1 and CDR2: MNHEY and SMNVEV (reference sequence). The CDR3 DNA reads TGTGCCAGCAGGGCTAGGGGCACCGGGGAGCTGTTTTTT. Its protein product is CASRARGTGELFF.

The chain has TRBV5-1 and TRBJ2-4, with 8 bases lining up with TRBD1. The CDR3 consists of 17 residues. Losses at the gene ends were 3 bases for V and 0 bases for J; bases not matched to a gene: 8. CDR1 and CDR2 (germline): SGHRS, YFSETQ. The CDR3 region is CASSSAGQALAKNIQYF. In nucleotides, the CDR3 is TGCGCCAGCAGCTCCGCGGGACAGGCACTAGCCAAAAACATTCAGTACTTC. Drawing the rest from reference TRBV5-1 and TRBJ2-4, the complete variable domain is KAGVTQTPRYLIKTRGQQVTLSCSPISGHRSVSWYQQTPGQGLQFLFEYFSETQRNKGNFPGRFSGRQFSNSRSEMNVSTLELGDSALYLCASSSAGQALAKNIQYFGAGTRLSVL.

V and J are TRBV5-1 and TRBJ2-7; 12 bases are a match to TRBD1. The V and J ends lost 1 base and 12 bases, in that order; junction bases with no gene match: 8. Germline values: CDR1 SGHRS, CDR2 YFSETQ. The length of the CDR3 is 14 residues. The CDR3 spells CASSLNSGQGATYF. The CDR3 DNA is TGCGCCAGCAGCTTGAATTCGGGACAGGGGGCCACGTACTTC.

The chain is built from TRBV7-2 and TRBJ1-3, with TRBD1 identical over 8 bases. The CDR3 length is 15 residues. Trimming removed 4 bases from V and 3 bases from J; junction bases left unmatched: 5. From germline, CDR1 is SGHTA and CDR2 FQGNSA. The CDR3 DNA reads TGTGCCAGCAGCTCAACAGGGGGGCTTGGAAACACCATATATTTT. Amino acids: CASSSTGGLGNTIYF.

The chain recombines TRBV6-5 with TRBJ1-1; the match to TRBD1 covers 8 bases. Germline CDR1 is MNHEY and CDR2 is SVGAGI. V lost 0 bases and J lost 4; bases outside the gene matches: 4. The length of the CDR3 is 15 residues. Here the CDR3 DNA reads TGTGCCAGCAGTTACTCCAGGGGGCCGGTCACTGAAGCTTTCTTT. Its protein product is CASSYSRGPVTEAFF.

This clone was detected a few times. This chain connects TRBV7-6 to TRBJ1-1, with TRBD1 matching 9 bases. CDR1 and CDR2 (germline): SGHVS, FNYEAQ. The V and J ends lost 5 bases and 4 bases, in that order; junction bases with no gene match: 8. The CDR3 is 15 residues long. CDR3 in DNA: TGTGCCAGCAGCCACCGACAGGGGGGCGCCACTGAAGCTTTCTTT. Protein: CASSHRQGGATEAFF.

V and J are TRBV7-9 and TRBJ2-7; TRBD1 agrees at 9 bases. Trimming cost V 3 bases and J 5 bases; bases outside gene matches: 8. CDR3 length: 15 amino acids. Germline V gene lookup returns CDR1 SEHNR and CDR2 FQNEAQ (reference sequence). CDR3 nucleotides: TGTGCCAGCAGCTTGACCGGGACAGGGATTGACGAGCAGTACTTC. As protein: CASSLTGTGIDEQYF.

V usage is TRBV5-4 and J usage is TRBJ2-2; TRBD1 aligns across 7 bases. Germline V lookup: CDR1 SGHNT, CDR2 YYREEE (reference sequence). This CDR3 is built from 15 residues. V lost 6 bases to trimming and J lost 3 bases; unmatched junction nucleotides: 8. CDR3 in DNA: TGTGCCAGCACCTCTACAGGGGCCTACACCGGGGAGCTGTTTTTT. Its translation: CASTSTGAYTGELFF.